The clone carrying this T cell receptor (beta chain) appeared a single time. Every PCR received spiked-in synthetic TCR analog templates. Generated by immunoSEQ multiplex PCR, the TCRdb table keeps only in-frame clones and is missing some. The table includes 50,000 to 60,000 clones, approximately 87% detected once. CDR3 length: 14 residues. Trimming took 5 bases from V and 3 from J, leaving 14 bases between them. Germline assignment: CDR1 SGHTA and CDR2 FQGNSA. The sample comes from a study of PD-L1 blockade in urothelial cancer. The wider study: At some point between 2013 and 2015, patients got going on atezolizumab, taking 1,200 mg intravenously every 3 weeks. Male sex and bladder-origin urothelial cancer characterized about 85% of the 29 patients. A median of roughly 140,000 T cells was found in the blood samples.

The specimen comprised PBMCs, sampled around atezolizumab (anti-PD-L1) treatment. The chain has TRBV7-2 and TRBJ2-7, with D possibly being TRBD2 (6 bases). The sequence came from a man between 40 and 49 years old with urothelial cancer. This CDR3 is CASSPSAGNYEQYF. The CDR3 DNA sequence: TGTGCCAGCAGCCCATCGGCGGGAAACTACGAGCAGTACTTC. Full variable domain (rest looked up from reference TRBV7-2 and TRBJ2-7): GAGVSQSPSNKVTEKGKDVELRCDPISGHTALYWYRQSLGQGLEFLIYFQGNSAPDKSGLPSDRFSAERTGGSVSTLTIQRTQQEDSAVYLCASSPSAGNYEQYFGPGTRLTVT.